The 5 T cell receptor beta chains in this list originate from one sample, sequenced in a study of CXCR3-negative and CXCR3-positive naive CD8 T cells. For these receptors, no antigen is known. Study observations and caveats: TRB CDR3s of CXCR3-positive naive cells were more hydrophobic than those of CXCR3-negative naive cells.

The libraries of TRB cDNA were constructed through 5' RACE using UMI labels. TCRdb reprocessed the 5' RACE reads and keeps a single row for each CDR3 protein, giving no DNA. The sample data list fewer than 90,000 distinct CDR3 sequences. Sequencing was done on a sample of naive CXCR3+ CD8+ T cells from blood. Regarding subset: CD45RO-CCR7+CD27+CD95- naive CD8+ T cells expressing CXCR3 (TNR3+). These receptors came from a human donor in good health. Some clones in this sample may be carry-over from other donors' samples.

The chain joins TRBV7-6 to TRBJ2-5; TCRdb indicates TRBD2, and absent DNA this call remains unverified. The germline V gene has CDR1 SGHVS and CDR2 FNYEAQ. The CDR3 has 15 amino acids. Here the CDR3 reads CASSRTASDSETQYF.

The V and J genes are TRBV14 and TRBJ2-2. Germline V gene lookup returns CDR1 SGHDN and CDR2 FVKESK. The CDR3 totals 15 residues. CDR3 sequence: CASSQMGEWAGELFF.

The chain is built from TRBV28 and TRBJ2-7; the TRBD2 assignment by TCRdb is unverifiable without DNA. Germline V gene data show CDR1 as MDHEN and CDR2 as SYDVKM. This CDR3 is 16 amino acids long. The CDR3 reads CASSSLDTSGGNEQYF.

The rearrangement links TRBV5-1 to TRBJ2-1. The CDR3 spans 15 residues. Germline V lookup: CDR1 SGHRS, CDR2 YFSETQ. CDR3 residues: CASSLPGGPMNEQFF.

This chain connects TRBV5-1 to TRBJ2-5; TCRdb returns TRBD2, unconfirmable since there is no DNA. The germline gives CDR1 SGHRS, CDR2 YFSETQ. This CDR3 is 15 amino acids long. The CDR3 sequence is CASSSGGSGQETQYF.